This T cell receptor beta chain was obtained from a study of cytomegalovirus exposure and HLA in healthy donors. Study conclusions and caveats: It is likely that the observed cluster of highly shared sequence variants was a sequencing artifact. Sequencing depth roughly uniform across donors was assumed in presence/absence analyses. Another analysis was done later, and it associated 16,951 TCR beta sequences with HLA alleles at 0.05 false discovery rate.

CDR3 size: 12 residues. Germline V CDR1 and CDR2: GTSNPN, SVGIG (reference sequence). A note on this clone: Its target is unknown. Germline is not matched at one junction end, which may reflect a read error.

The PCR had 60 Vbeta and 13 Jbeta primers. Some clones are missing from TCRdb's copy, which holds only in-frame ones; the method was immunoSEQ multiplex PCR. The repertoire has approximately 110,000 clones, 15% to 17% of them found once; the top ten carry roughly 2%. This receptor was identified in a woman between 18 and 29 years old in good health and CMV-seronegative. V and J are TRBV30 and TRBJ1-5, with TRBD1 as a possible D gene (5 bases). The material sequenced was PBMCs. The CDR3 bases are TGCGCCGGAGGGGAGGGAAACCAGCCCCAGCATTTT. Its protein is CAGGEGNQPQHF.